A selection of T cell receptor beta chains follows, all from one sample in a study of blood T cell repertoires in COVID-19. Method: immunoSEQ multiplex PCR; TCRdb's copy keeps in-frame clones and lacks some. The sample carries fewer than 50,000 clones, around 83% recorded once. Sequencing was performed on peripheral blood. The receptors were gathered from a human donor in a cohort sampled during active COVID-19. Both conserved end residues are part of each CDR3. Fields, in order: V gene, J gene, clone size, D gene, CDR3 protein, CDR3 DNA. D genes are given only for firm matches. For some rows the clone size is stated as once, few or many, or as a class when expanded; others skip it.

TRBV20-1	TRBJ2-1	NA	NA	CSASTLSNYNEQFF	TGCAGTGCTAGTACCCTAAGCAACTACAATGAGCAGTTCTTC
TRBV7-3	TRBJ1-1	NA	TRBD1	CASSQTHDGRGLWRNTEAFF	TGTGCCAGCAGCCAAACCCACGATGGCAGGGGGCTTTGGAGGAACACTGAAGCTTTCTTT
TRBV6-1	TRBJ2-7	NA	TRBD2	CASKTGTSVSEQYF	TGTGCCAGCAAAACCGGGACTAGCGTCTCCGAGCAGTACTTC
TRBV19	TRBJ1-3	NA	TRBD1	CASSGDRVLGNTIYF	TGTGCCAGTAGCGGGGACAGGGTTCTTGGAAACACCATATATTTT
TRBV30	TRBJ1-6	NA	TRBD1	CAWSIFMTGGISPLHF	TGTGCCTGGAGTATCTTTATGACAGGGGGGATTTCACCCCTCCACTTT
TRBV4-3	TRBJ2-7	once	NA	CASSQDLGTYEQYF	TGCGCCAGCAGCCAAGATCTCGGGACCTACGAGCAGTACTTC
TRBV4-2	TRBJ1-1	NA	TRBD1	CASSQPGQGMNTEAFF	TGTGCCAGCAGCCAACCGGGACAGGGTATGAACACTGAAGCTTTCTTT
TRBV28	TRBJ2-5	NA	NA	CASSSPAAEETQYF	TGTGCCAGCAGTTCCCCAGCGGCCGAAGAGACCCAGTACTTC
TRBV4-2	TRBJ1-2	NA	NA	CASSPQQDSYGYTF	TGTGCCAGCAGCCCCCAGCAAGACTCTTATGGCTACACCTTC
TRBV30	TRBJ1-6	few	NA	CAWSVLTDNSPLHF	TGTGCCTGGAGTGTATTGACAGATAATTCACCCCTCCACTTT
TRBV2	TRBJ1-5	NA	NA	CAVSGGRDQPQHF	TGTGCCGTCAGTGGGGGGCGAGATCAGCCCCAGCATTTT
TRBV2	TRBJ1-1	NA	TRBD1	CASRTRQGVNTEAFF	TGTGCCAGCAGGACCCGACAGGGTGTGAACACTGAAGCTTTCTTT
TRBV13	TRBJ2-1	NA	TRBD2	CASSLEETSGLNEQFF	TGTGCCAGCAGCTTAGAGGAGACTAGCGGGTTGAATGAGCAGTTCTTC
TRBV24-1	TRBJ2-1	NA	NA	CATSDSQGWEQFF	TGTGCCACCAGTGACTCACAGGGTTGGGAGCAGTTCTTC
TRBV3-1/TRBV3-2	TRBJ1-1	few	NA	CASSQVLSNTEAFF	TGTGCCAGCAGCCAAGTTCTGTCGAACACTGAAGCTTTCTTT
TRBV7-2	TRBJ2-7	NA	NA	CASSLAIPSSEQYF	TGTGCCAGCAGCTTAGCTATTCCCAGTTCCGAGCAGTACTTC
TRBV11-2	TRBJ1-4	NA	TRBD1	CASTFSLSDRGAEKLFF	TGTGCCAGCACCTTCAGCTTATCGGACAGGGGTGCGGAAAAACTGTTTTTT
TRBV11-2	TRBJ2-3	NA	NA	CASSLGRLSTDTQYF	TGTGCCAGCAGCTTAGGCCGACTTAGCACAGATACGCAGTATTTT
TRBV5-1	TRBJ2-7	NA	TRBD1	CASSLEGTGDEQYF	TGCGCCAGCAGCTTGGAAGGGACAGGGGACGAGCAGTACTTC
TRBV6-6	TRBJ1-4	few	NA	CASSYRGSTNEKLFF	TGTGCCAGCAGTTACAGGGGATCAACTAATGAAAAACTGTTTTTT
TRBV24-1	TRBJ1-2	NA	NA	CATSDTGTTGYTF	TGTGCCACCAGTGACACCGGGACAACTGGCTACACCTTC
TRBV9	TRBJ2-3	NA	TRBD1	CASSPGTAVKWTGKADTQYF	TGTGCCAGCAGCCCAGGGACAGCCGTAAAATGGACTGGAAAGGCAGATACGCAGTATTTT
TRBV7-9	TRBJ2-5	once	NA	CASSLTGGGLQETQYF	TGTGCCAGCAGCCTAACTGGTGGAGGGCTGCAAGAGACCCAGTACTTC
TRBV7-2	TRBJ2-7	few	NA	CASRPSGGEQYF	TGTGCCAGCAGGCCCTCAGGAGGCGAGCAGTACTTC
TRBV5-1	TRBJ2-7	NA	NA	CASSLDSGTYEQYF	TGCGCCAGCAGCTTGGATTCAGGAACCTACGAGCAGTACTTC
TRBV5-1	TRBJ2-1	NA	TRBD2	CASSYRSGTSGRREFF	TGCGCCAGCAGCTACCGATCCGGGACTAGCGGGAGAAGGGAGTTCTTC
TRBV21-1	TRBJ2-7	NA	NA	CASSRRRTYEQYF	TGTGCCAGCAGTCGCCGCAGAACCTACGAGCAGTACTTC
TRBV28	TRBJ1-2	NA	NA	CASSEHRDTAGYTF	TGTGCCAGCAGTGAACACCGGGACACCGCTGGCTACACCTTC
TRBV29-1	TRBJ2-2	NA	NA	CSVENRGNTGELFF	TGCAGCGTTGAGAATCGGGGTAACACCGGGGAGCTGTTTTTT
TRBV5-6	TRBJ1-2	NA	TRBD1	CASSLGQPAYGYTF	TGTGCCAGCAGCCTGGGACAGCCAGCCTATGGCTACACCTTC
TRBV14	TRBJ1-6	NA	TRBD1	CASSPWTGKDSPLHF	TGTGCCAGCAGCCCGTGGACAGGGAAAGATTCACCCCTCCACTTT
TRBV11-3	TRBJ1-4	NA	TRBD1	CASSRDRAPKATNEKLFF	TGTGCCAGCAGCCGGGACAGGGCGCCGAAGGCAACTAATGAAAAACTGTTTTTT
TRBV29-1	TRBJ2-1	few	NA	CSVETTGSYNEQFF	TGCAGCGTTGAAACGACAGGCTCCTACAATGAGCAGTTCTTC
TRBV10-3	TRBJ2-1	once	TRBD2	CAISAPSGRLEQFF	TGTGCCATCAGTGCCCCTAGCGGGAGACTTGAGCAGTTCTTC
TRBV29-1	TRBJ2-7	NA	NA	CSVEGGTYEQYF	TGCAGCGTAGAGGGGGGGACCTACGAGCAGTACTTC
TRBV11-3	TRBJ2-3	NA	TRBD1	CASSLTGGNTDTQYF	TGTGCCAGCAGCTTGACAGGGGGCAACACAGATACGCAGTATTTT
TRBV7-2	TRBJ1-1	NA	TRBD1	CASSLYPTGGLVTEAFF	TGTGCCAGCAGCTTATACCCGACAGGGGGCTTAGTCACTGAAGCTTTCTTT
TRBV7-2	TRBJ2-3	NA	TRBD2	CASSPQTAGATDTQYF	TGTGCCAGCAGCCCCCAGACAGCGGGAGCGACAGATACGCAGTATTTT
TRBV15	TRBJ2-1	NA	NA	CATSSLLRPGYNEQFF	TGTGCCACCAGCAGCCTTTTGAGGCCTGGCTACAATGAGCAGTTCTTC
TRBV5-1	TRBJ1-4	once	TRBD1	CASSVGTGDEKLFF	TGCGCCAGCAGCGTGGGGACAGGGGATGAAAAACTGTTTTTT
TRBV3-1/TRBV3-2	TRBJ1-2	NA	NA	CASSQVGDYYGYTF	TGTGCCAGCAGCCAAGTGGGAGACTACTATGGCTACACCTTC
TRBV27	TRBJ2-1	NA	TRBD2	CASSSRLADYNEQFF	TGTGCCAGCAGTTCCCGACTAGCGGACTACAATGAGCAGTTCTTC
TRBV7-8	TRBJ2-5	NA	NA	CASSLGDSGETQYF	TGTGCCAGCAGCTTAGGAGACTCTGGGGAGACCCAGTACTTC
TRBV6-2/TRBV6-3	TRBJ2-1	NA	TRBD2	CASSRLAAYNEQFF	TGTGCCAGCAGTAGACTAGCGGCCTACAATGAGCAGTTCTTC
TRBV30	TRBJ2-2	NA	TRBD2	CAWSGTSGRNTGELFF	TGTGCCTGGAGCGGGACTAGCGGGAGAAACACCGGGGAGCTGTTTTTT
TRBV9	TRBJ2-7	NA	TRBD2	CASSGTSGGTSEQYF	TGTGCCAGCAGCGGAACTAGCGGGGGGACAAGCGAGCAGTACTTC
TRBV27	TRBJ2-5	NA	NA	CASSLKSVQETQYF	TGTGCCAGCAGTTTAAAGTCAGTTCAAGAGACCCAGTACTTC
TRBV29-1	TRBJ2-1	NA	TRBD2	CSVTLAGAGYNEQFF	TGCAGCGTAACCTTAGCGGGAGCTGGCTACAATGAGCAGTTCTTC
TRBV2	TRBJ2-5	once	TRBD2	CASHWGGSETQYF	TGTGCCAGCCATTGGGGCGGGAGCGAGACCCAGTACTTC